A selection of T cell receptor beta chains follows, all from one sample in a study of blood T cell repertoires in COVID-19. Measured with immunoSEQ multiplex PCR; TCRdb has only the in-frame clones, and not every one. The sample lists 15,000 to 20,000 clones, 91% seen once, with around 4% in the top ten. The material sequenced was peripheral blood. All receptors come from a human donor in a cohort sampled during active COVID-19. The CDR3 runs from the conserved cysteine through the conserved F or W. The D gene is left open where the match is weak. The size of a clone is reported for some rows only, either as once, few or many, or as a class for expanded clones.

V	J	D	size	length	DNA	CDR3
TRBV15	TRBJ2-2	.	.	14	TGTGCCACCAGCAGAGGAGGCGGCACCGGGGAGCTGTTTTTT	CATSRGGGTGELFF
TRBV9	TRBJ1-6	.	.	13	TGTGCCAGCAGCGTAGTCGGTGTTCCACCCCTCCACTTT	CASSVVGVPPLHF
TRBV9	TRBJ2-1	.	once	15	TGTGCCAGCAGCGCCCGGGGGATCTCCTACAATGAGCAGTTCTTC	CASSARGISYNEQFF
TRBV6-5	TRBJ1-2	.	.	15	TGTGCCAGCACGTTACGGTTTCTAAACGGAGGGGGCTACACCTTC	CASTLRFLNGGGYTF
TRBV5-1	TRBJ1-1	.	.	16	TGCGCCAGCAGCTCTTCACAGGGCCGAGGGGTCACTGAAGCTTTCTTT	CASSSSQGRGVTEAFF
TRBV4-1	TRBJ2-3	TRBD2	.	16	TGCGCCAGCAGCCATGTTCTAGCGGGGGGGCGTGATACGCAGTATTTT	CASSHVLAGGRDTQYF
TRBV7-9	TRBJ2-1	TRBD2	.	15	TGTGCCAGCAGCTTAGCGGCTAGCGGGAGCAATGAGCAGTTCTTC	CASSLAASGSNEQFF
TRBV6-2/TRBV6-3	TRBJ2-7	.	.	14	TGTGCCAGCAGTTACCAATGGCAGACCTACGAGCAGTACTTC	CASSYQWQTYEQYF
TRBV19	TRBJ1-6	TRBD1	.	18	TGTGCCAGTAGTGACCCCGGGACAGGGAGCTCCTATAATTCACCCCTCCACTTT	CASSDPGTGSSYNSPLHF
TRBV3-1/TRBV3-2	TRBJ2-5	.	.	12	TGTGCCAGCAGCCAATATCAAGAGACCCAGTACTTC	CASSQYQETQYF
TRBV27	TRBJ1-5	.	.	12	TGTGCCGCTGGGGGGTGGAATCAGCCCCAGCATTTT	CAAGGWNQPQHF
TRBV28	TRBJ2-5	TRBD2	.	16	TGTGCCAGCAGTTCGGCTGGGACTAGCGGGAGGGGCGCCCAGTACTTC	CASSSAGTSGRGAQYF
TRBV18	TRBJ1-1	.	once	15	TGTGCCAGCTCACCACCTACAGGGCGGGGGACTGAAGCTTTCTTT	CASSPPTGRGTEAFF
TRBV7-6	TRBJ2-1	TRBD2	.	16	TGTGCCAGCAGCTACTCGAGCGGGGGGGTCTACAATGAGCAGTTCTTC	CASSYSSGGVYNEQFF
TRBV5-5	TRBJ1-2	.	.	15	TGTGCCAGCAGCTTGGATCGGTGGCAGGGTGGAGGCTACACCTTC	CASSLDRWQGGGYTF
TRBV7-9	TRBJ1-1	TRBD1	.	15	TGTGCCAGCAGCTTAGGGACAGGGGTAAACACTGAAGCTTTCTTT	CASSLGTGVNTEAFF
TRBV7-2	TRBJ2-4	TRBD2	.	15	TGTGCCAGCAGCTTCCGGGGTAGCGGGGTGAACATTCAGTACTTC	CASSFRGSGVNIQYF
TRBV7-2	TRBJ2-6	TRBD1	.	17	TGTGCCAGCAGCTCAAGAGGACAGGGAGCGGGGGCCAACGTCCTGACTTTC	CASSSRGQGAGANVLTF
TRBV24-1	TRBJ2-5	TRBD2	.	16	TGTGCCACCGGGGGGAGGAGCGGGACTGTCCAAGAGACCCAGTACTTC	CATGGRSGTVQETQYF
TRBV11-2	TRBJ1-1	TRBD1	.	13	TGTGCCAGCAGCACAGGGGCGGGGAGTGAAGCTTTCTTT	CASSTGAGSEAFF
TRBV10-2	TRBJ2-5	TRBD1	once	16	TGCGCCAGCAAATCCCGACAGGGCGAGGGGCAAGAGACCCAGTACTTC	CASKSRQGEGQETQYF
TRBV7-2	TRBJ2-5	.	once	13	TGTGCCAGCAGCACTGGGACACCAGAGACCCAGTACTTC	CASSTGTPETQYF
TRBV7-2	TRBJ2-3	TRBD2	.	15	TGTGCCAGCAGTCGCGGGGGGGCCGGCACAGATACGCAGTATTTT	CASSRGGAGTDTQYF
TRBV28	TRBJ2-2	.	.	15	TGTGCCAGCAGTTTGCCCCTCGCGGGCACCGGGGAGCTGTTTTTT	CASSLPLAGTGELFF
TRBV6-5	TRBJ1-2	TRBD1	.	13	TGTGCCAGTCCTAAAGACAGGGACTATGGCTACACCTTC	CASPKDRDYGYTF
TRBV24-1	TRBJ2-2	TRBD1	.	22	TGTGCCACCAGTGACTTGCTACTTCCGGCGGGACAGGGAAAGGGTAGCACCGGGGAGCTGTTTTTT	CATSDLLLPAGQGKGSTGELFF
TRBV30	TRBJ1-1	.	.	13	TGTGCCTGGAGTTTCCAGTTGAACACTGAAGCTTTCTTT	CAWSFQLNTEAFF
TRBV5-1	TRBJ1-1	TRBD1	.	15	TGCGCCAGCAGTGGGACAAACAGGGGTTTTGGTGAAGCTTTCTTT	CASSGTNRGFGEAFF
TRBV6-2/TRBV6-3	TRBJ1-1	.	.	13	TGTGCCAGCAGTTACGTCGCCCACTCTGAAGCTTTCTTT	CASSYVAHSEAFF
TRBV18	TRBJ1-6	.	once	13	TGTGCCAGCCAGGACAGCGCTAGAGGACCCCTCCACTTT	CASQDSARGPLHF
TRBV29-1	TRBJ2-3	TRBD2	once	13	TGCAGCGTTGAGGGCGGGGGTTCCGATACGCAGTATTTT	CSVEGGGSDTQYF
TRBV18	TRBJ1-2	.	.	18	TGTGCCAGCTCACCACCGGGCGTGACCCTAGATGGGGGGTATGGCTACACCTTC	CASSPPGVTLDGGYGYTF
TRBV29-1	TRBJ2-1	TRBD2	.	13	TGCAGCGTTGGCCCCCGACTAGCTGGTGAGCAGTTCTTC	CSVGPRLAGEQFF
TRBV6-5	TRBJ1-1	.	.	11	TGTGCCAGCAACCGGGACACTGAAGCTTTCTTT	CASNRDTEAFF
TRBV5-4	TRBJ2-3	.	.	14	TGTGCCAGCAGCTTGAACTACCCGGGAGATACGCAGTATTTT	CASSLNYPGDTQYF
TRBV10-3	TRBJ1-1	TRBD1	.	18	TGTGCCATCAGTGAGTCGAAGGGTAGGGGACAGAGGAACACTGAAGCTTTCTTT	CAISESKGRGQRNTEAFF
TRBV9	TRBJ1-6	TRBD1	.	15	TGTGCCAGCAGCGTAGAAGGGACAGGTAATTCACCCCTCCACTTT	CASSVEGTGNSPLHF
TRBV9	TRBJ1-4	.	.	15	TGTGCCAGCACGAGTCGTGGGGGCTTGGATGAAAAACTGTTTTTT	CASTSRGGLDEKLFF
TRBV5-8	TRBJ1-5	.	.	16	TGTGCCAGCAGCTTGAGAGGACAGTATAGCAATCAGCCCCAGCATTTT	CASSLRGQYSNQPQHF
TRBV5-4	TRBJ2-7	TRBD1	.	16	TGTGCCAGCAGCTTGGCCGGCGGACAGGGGTTCTACGAGCAGTACTTC	CASSLAGGQGFYEQYF
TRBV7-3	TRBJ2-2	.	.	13	TGTGCCAGCAGCTTACAGGGAACCGGGGAGCTGTTTTTT	CASSLQGTGELFF
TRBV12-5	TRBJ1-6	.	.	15	TGTGCTAGTGGTTTGGGCGGGGGGCCTAATTCACCCCTCCACTTT	CASGLGGGPNSPLHF
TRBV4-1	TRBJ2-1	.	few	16	TGCGCCAGCAGCCAAGATGCCGGGGGCTCCTACAATGAGCAGTTCTTC	CASSQDAGGSYNEQFF
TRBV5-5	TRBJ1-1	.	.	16	TGTGCCAGCAGTCCTAGGCCGGGGGAACCCAAACGAGGAGCTTTCTTT	CASSPRPGEPKRGAFF
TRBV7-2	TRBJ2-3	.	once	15	TGTGCCAGCCGCTTAGCCGGCGGGGGCCCAGATACGCAGTATTTT	CASRLAGGGPDTQYF
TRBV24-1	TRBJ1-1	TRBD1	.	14	TGTGCCACCAGTGCCGCCTCCGGGACAGGGGGCGCTTTCTTT	CATSAASGTGGAFF
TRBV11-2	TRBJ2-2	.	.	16	TGTGCCAGCAGCGGCGGGGACCGTTCAAACACCGGGGAGCTGTTTTTT	CASSGGDRSNTGELFF
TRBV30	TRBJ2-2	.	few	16	TGTGCCTGGAGGCAACAGGATATGAGGCGAGCCGGGGAGCTGTTTTTT	CAWRQQDMRRAGELFF
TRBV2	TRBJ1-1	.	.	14	TGTGCCAGCGGGGAGAGGACGGTCGGAACTGAAGCTTTCTTT	CASGERTVGTEAFF
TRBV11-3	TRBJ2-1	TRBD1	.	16	TGTGCCAGCAGCCCGGGACAGGGGAACACGCCTAATGAGCAGTTCTTC	CASSPGQGNTPNEQFF
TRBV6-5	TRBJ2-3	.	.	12	TGTGCCAGCAGCCTACCGAGTGATACGCAGTATTTT	CASSLPSDTQYF
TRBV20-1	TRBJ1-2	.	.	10	TGCAGTGCTAAGCGGTATGGCTACACCTTC	CSAKRYGYTF
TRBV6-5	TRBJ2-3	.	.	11	TGTGCCAGCAGTTCGGGGGATACGCAGTATTTT	CASSSGDTQYF
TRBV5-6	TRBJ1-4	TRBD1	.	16	TGTGCCAGCAGCACCGACAGGGGACTAACTAATGAAAAACTGTTTTTT	CASSTDRGLTNEKLFF
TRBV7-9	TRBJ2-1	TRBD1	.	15	TGTGCCAGCAGCTTAATTACGGGACAGTACAATGAGCAGTTCTTC	CASSLITGQYNEQFF